These 4 T cell receptor beta chains originate from one sample sequenced in a study of early T cells in non-severe SARS-CoV-2 infection (dated by TCRdb to the early 2020s). To prepare the library, 5' RACE was applied. Instrument on record: NextSeq 500. TCRdb itself trimmed the public reads at Q25 with fastp, ran MiXCR and retained productive beta chains. Each entry is one CDR3 protein sequence, shown with its most common DNA and genes. Recorded for this sample are over 55,000 distinct CDR3 sequences; more than 8.5% of them occurred a single time. More than 6.5% of the sample comes from the top ten. The sequencing input was whole blood. These receptors were taken from an adult who was a healthcare worker with PCR-confirmed SARS-CoV-2 infection or an uninfected control (not recorded which).

This clonotype was seen many times. This chain connects TRBV4-3 to TRBJ1-2; D is ambiguous. This CDR3 has 15 residues. Germline assignment: CDR1 LGHNA and CDR2 YSLEER. V was shortened by 3 bases and J by 4 bases, with 15 bases between the two germline ends. The CDR3 DNA sequence: TGCGCCAGCAGCCAGTCGGAGGGCAGTCTCTATGGCTACACCTTC. This sequence encodes CASSQSEGSLYGYTF.

The genes are TRBV5-1 and TRBJ2-7; 8 nucleotides line up with TRBD2. Trimming at V came to 7 bases and at J to 4 bases, leaving 19 bases not matched to a gene. The V gene's germline CDR1 is SGHRS and CDR2 YFSETQ. This CDR3 spans 17 amino acids. In DNA, the CDR3 is TGCGCCAGCGCGCCTTGGGGTGGTAGCGGGAATAAGTACGAGCAGTACTTC. It is translated as CASAPWGGSGNKYEQYF.

The chain combines TRBV18 with TRBJ1-1; perhaps TRBD1 as D (5 bases). This CDR3 region has 14 residues. Trimming removed 5 bases from V and 0 bases from J, with 10 bases in between. Germline V CDR1 and CDR2: KGHSH, LQKENI. CDR3 DNA sequence: TGTGCCAGCTCAGACAGAAAAATGAACACTGAAGCTTTCTTT. Translation gives CASSDRKMNTEAFF.

This clonotype was found a few times. CDR3 loop: CASSFGANTGELFF. The CDR3 DNA is TGCGCCAGCAGCTTTGGGGCGAACACCGGGGAGCTGTTTTTT. The rearrangement uses TRBV5-1 and TRBJ2-2, with no clear D. V lost 2 bases and J 0 bases, leaving 5 bases between the germline ends. This CDR3 has 14 residues. CDR1 and CDR2 (germline): SGHRS, YFSETQ.